This T cell receptor beta chain is drawn from a study of blood T cell repertoires in COVID-19. Study summary: Samples representing acute and convalescent COVID-19 were sourced from the United States, Italy and Spain.

The CDR3 contains 14 residues. V was cut by 2 bases and J by 10 bases, with 14 bases left in between. Per the germline V gene, CDR1 is MNHNS and CDR2 is SASEGT. Here immunoSEQ multiplex PCR was the method, and the copy in TCRdb shows in-frame clones only, minus some. The sample records about 130,000 clones, under 90% being singletons. The source of this sequence is a human donor in a cohort sampled during active COVID-19. Sequenced: peripheral blood. This chain joins TRBV6-1 and TRBJ1-4, with D possibly TRBD1 on 5 matching bases. The CDR3: CASSERQGGPKLFF. CDR3 nucleotides: TGTGCCAGCAGTGAAAGGCAGGGAGGCCCAAAACTGTTTTTT.